The T cell receptor (beta chain) described here comes from a study of identical twins. In its sample, this clonotype was seen a few times. Its antigen remains unknown. V was pared by 0 bases and J by 5 bases, with 4 bases between. Germline lookup yields CDR1 LGHDT and CDR2 YNNKEL (reference sequence). The CDR3 covers 13 residues. Through template switching, a universal primer site was introduced, and the cDNA contained unique molecular identifiers. TCRdb used MiXCR to reprocess the 5' RACE reads, holding one entry per CDR3 protein. In the table there are about 890,000 distinct CDR3 sequences, 12% of which are singletons. Study observations and caveats: Cord blood beta clonotypes present at high abundance carried fewer insertions; no such pattern appeared in memory repertoires. Out-of-frame alpha sequences common to twins exhibited a surplus of low generation probability. Twin sharing of out-of-frame TCR alpha was underestimated by models in monozygotic pairs.

These data were also filed under a second study, of yellow fever vaccine responses in identical twins.

The sequencing sample was made of PBMCs. The source of this sequence is a woman aged 18 to 35 in good health. The V gene is TRBV3-1, the J gene TRBJ2-2, with unresolved D. The CDR3 DNA follows: TGTGCCAGCAGCCAAGAAATGACCGGGGAGCTGTTTTTT. Translating it yields CASSQEMTGELFF.